This TCR beta chain was identified during a study of CD8 T cells in ankylosing spondylitis. In regard to this clonotype: What it recognizes is unknown.

Scientists made TCR beta libraries using quantitative 5'-RACE with molecular barcodes. From the 5' RACE reads, TCRdb called clonotypes with MiXCR, one entry per CDR3 protein. The profile shows 700,000 to 850,000 distinct CDR3 sequences, 12% of them singletons. Regarding the study as a whole: Blood from ankylosing spondylitis patients appeared to carry a characteristic roughly 8-variant TCR beta motif. Existing reports had already noted some motif variants in reactive arthritis synovial fluid and blood. From matched ankylosing spondylitis synovial fluid, disease-linked clones were reportedly recovered at significantly enriched levels.

This CDR3 contains 14 residues. Per germline, CDR1 SGHRS and CDR2 YFSETQ. Losses at the gene ends were 4 bases for V and 3 bases for J; bases not matched to a gene: 7. The V gene is TRBV5-1, the J gene TRBJ2-7; 7 nucleotides align to TRBD1. This sequence was found in a male donor with ankylosing spondylitis. Sequenced sample: blood, either unsorted or a sorted T cell fraction (not recorded which). CDR3 protein: CASSTGQADYEQYF. The CDR3 nucleotides are TGCGCCAGCAGCACCGGACAGGCCGACTACGAGCAGTACTTC.